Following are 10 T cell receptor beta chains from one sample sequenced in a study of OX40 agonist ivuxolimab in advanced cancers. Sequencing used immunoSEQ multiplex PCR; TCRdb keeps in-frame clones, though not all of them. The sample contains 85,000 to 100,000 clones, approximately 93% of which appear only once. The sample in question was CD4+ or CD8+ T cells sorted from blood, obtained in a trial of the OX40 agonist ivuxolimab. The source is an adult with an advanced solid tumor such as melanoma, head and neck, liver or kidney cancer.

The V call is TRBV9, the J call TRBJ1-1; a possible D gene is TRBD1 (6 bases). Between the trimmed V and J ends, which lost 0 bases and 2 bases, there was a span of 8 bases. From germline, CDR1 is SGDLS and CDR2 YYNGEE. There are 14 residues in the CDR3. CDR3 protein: CASSVDRVNTEAFF. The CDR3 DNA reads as TGTGCCAGCAGCGTAGACAGGGTCAACACTGAAGCTTTCTTT. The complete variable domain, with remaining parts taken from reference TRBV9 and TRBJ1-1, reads DSGVTQTPKHLITATGQRVTLRCSPRSGDLSVYWYQQSLDQGLQFLIQYYNGEERAKGNILERFSAQQFPDLHSELNLSSLELGDSALYFCASSVDRVNTEAFFGQGTRLTVV.

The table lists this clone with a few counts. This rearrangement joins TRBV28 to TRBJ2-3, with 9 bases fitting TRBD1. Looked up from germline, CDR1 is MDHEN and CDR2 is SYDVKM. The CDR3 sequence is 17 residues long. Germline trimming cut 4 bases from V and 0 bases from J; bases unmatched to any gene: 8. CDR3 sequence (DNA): TGTGCCAGCAGTTCCCGACAGGGGGTAACTAGCACAGATACGCAGTATTTT. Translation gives CASSSRQGVTSTDTQYF.

The CDR3 sequence: CASSHDRAEKTQYF. As DNA, the CDR3 is TGTGCCAGCAGCCACGACAGGGCCGAGAAGACCCAGTACTTC. This rearrangement joins TRBV11-2 to TRBJ2-5, with 7 bases identical to TRBD1. Germline CDR1 reads SGHAT; CDR2 reads FQNNGV. With V trimmed by 5 bases and J by 6 bases, 9 bases remained unmatched. The CDR3 extends over 14 amino acids.

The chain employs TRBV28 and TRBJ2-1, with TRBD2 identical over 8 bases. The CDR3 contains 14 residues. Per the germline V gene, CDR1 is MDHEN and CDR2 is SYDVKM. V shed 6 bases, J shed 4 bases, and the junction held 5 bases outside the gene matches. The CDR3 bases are TGTGCCAGCAGATTTAGCGGGACATACAATGAGCAGTTCTTC. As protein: CASRFSGTYNEQFF.

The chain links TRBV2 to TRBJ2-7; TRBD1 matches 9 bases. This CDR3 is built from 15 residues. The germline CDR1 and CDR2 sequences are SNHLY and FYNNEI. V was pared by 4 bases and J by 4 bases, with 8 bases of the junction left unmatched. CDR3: CASSVQGAPGYEQYF. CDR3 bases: TGTGCCAGCAGTGTACAGGGGGCGCCCGGGTACGAGCAGTACTTC.

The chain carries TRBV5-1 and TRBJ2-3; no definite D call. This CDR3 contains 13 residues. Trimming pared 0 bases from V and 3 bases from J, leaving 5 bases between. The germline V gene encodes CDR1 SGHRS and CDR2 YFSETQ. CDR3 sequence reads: CASSLAGTDTQYF. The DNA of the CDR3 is TGCGCCAGCAGCTTGGCCGGAACAGATACGCAGTATTTT.

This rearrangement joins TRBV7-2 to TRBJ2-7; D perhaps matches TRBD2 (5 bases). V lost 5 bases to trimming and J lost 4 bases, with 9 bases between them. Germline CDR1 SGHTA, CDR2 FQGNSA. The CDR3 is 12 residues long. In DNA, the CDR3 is TGTGCCAGCAGCGTCGACTATTACGAGCAGTACTTC. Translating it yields CASSVDYYEQYF.

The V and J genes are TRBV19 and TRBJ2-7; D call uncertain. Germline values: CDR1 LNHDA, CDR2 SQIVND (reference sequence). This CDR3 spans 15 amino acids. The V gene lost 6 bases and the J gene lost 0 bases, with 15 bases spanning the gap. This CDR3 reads CASSENWTPSYEQYF. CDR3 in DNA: TGTGCCAGTAGCGAGAACTGGACCCCCTCCTACGAGCAGTACTTC.

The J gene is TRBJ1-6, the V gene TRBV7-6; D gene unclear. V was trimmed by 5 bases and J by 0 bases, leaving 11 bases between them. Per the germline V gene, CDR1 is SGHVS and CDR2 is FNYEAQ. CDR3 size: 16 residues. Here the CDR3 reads CASSVRTYSYNSPLHF. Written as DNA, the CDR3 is TGTGCCAGCAGCGTAAGAACCTACTCCTATAATTCACCCCTCCACTTT. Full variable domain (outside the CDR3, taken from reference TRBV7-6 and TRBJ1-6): GAGVSQSPRYKVTKRGQDVALRCDPISGHVSLYWYRQALGQGPEFLTYFNYEAQQDKSGLPNDRFSAERPEGSISTLTIQRTEQRDSAMYRCASSVRTYSYNSPLHFGNGTRLTVT.

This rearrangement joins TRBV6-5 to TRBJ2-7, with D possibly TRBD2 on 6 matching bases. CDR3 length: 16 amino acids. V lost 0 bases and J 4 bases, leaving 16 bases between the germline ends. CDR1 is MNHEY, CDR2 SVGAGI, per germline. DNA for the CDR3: TGTGCCAGCAGTTACTCACTTATGGGGGGTCATTACGAGCAGTACTTC. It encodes CASSYSLMGGHYEQYF.